A single sample gave rise to the 13 T cell receptor beta chains below, sequenced in a study of blood T cell repertoires in COVID-19. Sequenced by immunoSEQ multiplex PCR; TCRdb stores in-frame clones only, minus some. The table includes about 74,000 clones, 70% to 80% detected once. The sequencing sample was made of peripheral blood. The receptors were gathered from a man aged 65 to 85 with acute or convalescent COVID-19.

The chain combines TRBV28 with TRBJ2-1, with D uncertain. Trimming took off 7 bases at V and 12 bases at J, with 19 bases between the two ends. Per germline, CDR1 MDHEN and CDR2 SYDVKM. This CDR3 has 13 amino acids. DNA for the CDR3: TGTGCCAGCACCCGCCTTAGTTTCAATCGGCAGTTCTTC. It is translated as CASTRLSFNRQFF.

The chain links TRBV19 to TRBJ1-5; TRBD1 matches 7 bases. Germline-derived CDR1 and CDR2 are LNHDA and SQIVND (reference sequence). The CDR3 consists of 15 residues. The J segment lost 2 bases and the V segment lost 7 bases, leaving 8 bases of the junction unmatched. CDR3 amino acids: CASTSGQLRNQPQHF. The CDR3 region has the DNA TGTGCCAGTACCTCGGGACAGCTTCGCAATCAGCCCCAGCATTTT. Looking up the rest from reference TRBV19 and TRBJ1-5 gives the full variable domain: DGGITQSPKYLFRKEGQNVTLSCEQNLNHDAMYWYRQDPGQGLRLIYYSQIVNDFQKGDIAEGYSVSREKKESFPLTVTSAQKNPTAFYLCASTSGQLRNQPQHFGDGTRLSIL.

This chain uses TRBV7-2 with TRBJ2-3; 10 positions agree with TRBD2. The CDR3 has 16 amino acids. The germline V gene encodes CDR1 SGHTA and CDR2 FQGNSA. The trim removed 2 bases at V and 4 bases at J, leaving 6 bases unmatched. CDR3 residues: CASSLMGLAGADTQYF. The CDR3 nucleotides are TGTGCCAGCAGCTTAATGGGGCTAGCGGGAGCAGATACGCAGTATTTT.

The rearrangement links TRBV27 to TRBJ1-6; 7 bases map to TRBD1. This CDR3 has 16 amino acids. V was clipped by 4 bases and J by 6 bases; unmatched bases: 9. The germline V gene encodes CDR1 MNHEY and CDR2 SMNVEV (reference sequence). CDR3 loop: CASSSRTGFTNSPLHF. The DNA for the CDR3 is TGTGCCAGCAGTTCCCGGACAGGATTTACTAATTCACCCCTCCACTTT.

The V call is TRBV27, the J call TRBJ2-7; 7 nucleotides align to TRBD2. V lost 6 bases and J lost 9; bases outside the gene matches: 11. The length of the CDR3 is 13 residues. Germline CDR1 is MNHEY and CDR2 is SMNVEV (reference sequence). Here the CDR3 reads CASSPVIAGLQYF. CDR3 coding DNA: TGTGCCAGCAGCCCCGTGATAGCGGGTCTGCAGTACTTC.

The gene calls are TRBV10-3 and TRBJ1-5; D is possibly TRBD1 (6 bases). This CDR3 contains 14 residues. Germline CDR1 and CDR2: ENHRY and SYGVKD. Trimming took 2 bases from V and 8 from J, leaving 13 bases between them. CDR3 loop: CAISETFGGEPQHF. The CDR3 DNA follows: TGTGCCATCAGTGAGACCTTTGGGGGCGAGCCCCAGCATTTT.

The chain links TRBV19 to TRBJ1-1; the match to TRBD1 covers 7 bases. The CDR3 loop spans 14 amino acids. Germline trimming cut 7 bases from V and 0 bases from J; bases unmatched to any gene: 5. Germline CDR1 and CDR2: LNHDA and SQIVND (reference sequence). CDR3 sequence (DNA): TGTGCCAGTACCCGGACAGGCATGAACACTGAAGCTTTCTTT. It encodes CASTRTGMNTEAFF.

This chain uses TRBV19 with TRBJ2-3, with D uncertain. The CDR3 is 14 amino acids. Looked up from germline, CDR1 is LNHDA and CDR2 is SQIVND (reference sequence). V lost 5 bases and J 6 bases, leaving 15 bases between the germline ends. CDR3 nucleotide sequence: TGTGCCAGTAGTCAGTCCGACTTCCGGGATACGCAGTATTTT. Translated: CASSQSDFRDTQYF.

Only a few counts were recorded for this clone. The chain uses TRBV6-2 or TRBV6-3 and TRBJ1-1; the match to TRBD1 covers 8 bases. The germline V gene has CDR1 MNHEY and CDR2 SVGEGT. The ends lost 0 bases at V and 3 bases at J; junction bases unmatched: 0. The CDR3 runs to 14 residues. CDR3 sequence: CASSYSDRDTEAFF. The CDR3 DNA sequence: TGTGCCAGCAGTTACTCGGACAGGGACACTGAAGCTTTCTTT.

This clone was detected a few times. The V gene is TRBV11-2, the J gene TRBJ1-2, with 7 bases matching TRBD1. V gave up 5 bases and J gave up 6 bases; unmatched junction bases: 6. Germline CDR1 and CDR2: SGHAT and FQNNGV. The CDR3 extends over 13 amino acids. The CDR3 nucleotides read TGTGCCAGCAGCCCGGGACAGACTCATGGCTACACCTTC. Protein product: CASSPGQTHGYTF.

This clone occurred a few times. A junction end diverges from the germline sequence, so it may reflect a read error. The J gene is TRBJ2-7, the V gene TRBV14, with 9 bases lining up with TRBD2. The CDR3 contains 14 residues. Germline CDR1 reads SGHDN; CDR2 reads FVKESK. DNA for the CDR3: TGTGCCAGCAGCCAGGGCGGAGCGGGAGGACCTAAAGGCTTC. Its translation: CASSQGGAGGPKGF.

This chain links TRBV19 with TRBJ2-3; tentative D call: TRBD2 (5 bases). The length of the CDR3 is 15 residues. V lost 5 bases, J lost 2 bases, and 14 bases lay in between. Germline CDR1 LNHDA, CDR2 SQIVND (reference sequence). For the CDR3, the DNA is TGTGCCAGTAGTTCGGGATCAGCTAACACAGATACGCAGTATTTT. Translated, it gives CASSSGSANTDTQYF.

Remarks on this clone: The sample has other DNA sequences that encode this CDR3 too. The chain uses TRBV11-2 and TRBJ1-5; D unresolved. Trimming shortened V by 3 bases and J by 1 base, and 7 bases separated the two germline ends. This CDR3 spans 14 amino acids. The germline CDR1 and CDR2 sequences are SGHAT and FQNNGV. The CDR3 DNA sequence: TGTGCCAGCAGCTTGGCGGGGAGCAATCAGCCCCAGCATTTT. Amino acid sequence: CASSLAGSNQPQHF.